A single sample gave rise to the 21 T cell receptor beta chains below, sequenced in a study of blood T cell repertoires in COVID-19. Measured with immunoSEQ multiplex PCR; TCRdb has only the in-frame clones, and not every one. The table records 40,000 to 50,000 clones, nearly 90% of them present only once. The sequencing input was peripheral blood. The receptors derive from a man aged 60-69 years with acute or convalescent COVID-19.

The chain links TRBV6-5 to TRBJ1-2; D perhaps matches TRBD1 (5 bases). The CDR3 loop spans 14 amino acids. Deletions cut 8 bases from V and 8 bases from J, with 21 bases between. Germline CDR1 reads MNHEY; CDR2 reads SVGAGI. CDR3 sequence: CASEEGSPSGGYTF. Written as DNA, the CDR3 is TGTGCCAGCGAGGAGGGGTCCCCATCAGGAGGCTACACCTTC.

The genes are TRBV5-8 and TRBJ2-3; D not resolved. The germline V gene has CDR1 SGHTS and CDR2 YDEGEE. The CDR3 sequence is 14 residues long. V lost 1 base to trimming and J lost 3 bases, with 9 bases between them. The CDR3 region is CASSLWANTDTQYF. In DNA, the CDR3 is TGTGCCAGCAGCTTGTGGGCCAATACAGATACGCAGTATTTT.

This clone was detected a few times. CDR3 sequence reads: CASRSDRGGTDTQYF. CDR3 nucleotides: TGTGCCAGCAGATCTGACAGGGGTGGGACAGATACGCAGTATTTT. The chain carries TRBV5-4 and TRBJ2-3; 8 bases map to TRBD1. The CDR3 sequence is 15 residues long. The germline V gene encodes CDR1 SGHNT and CDR2 YYREEE (reference sequence). The V and J ends lost 5 bases and 3 bases, in that order; junction bases with no gene match: 8. Together with reference TRBV5-4 and TRBJ2-3, the CDR3 gives the full variable domain: ETGVTQSPTHLIKTRGQQVTLRCSSQSGHNTVSWYQQALGQGPQFIFQYYREEENGRGNFPPRFSGLQFPNYSSELNVNALELDDSALYLCASRSDRGGTDTQYFGPGTRLTVL.

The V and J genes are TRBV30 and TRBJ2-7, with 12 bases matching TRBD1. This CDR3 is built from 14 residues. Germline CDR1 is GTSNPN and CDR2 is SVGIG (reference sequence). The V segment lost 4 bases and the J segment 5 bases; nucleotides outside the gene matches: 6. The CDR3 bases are TGTGCCTGGATCCCCGGGACAGGGGGCCACGAGCAGTACTTC. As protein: CAWIPGTGGHEQYF. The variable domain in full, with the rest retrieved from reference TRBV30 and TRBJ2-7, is SQTIHQWPATLVQPVGSPLSLECTVEGTSNPNLYWYRQAAGRGLQLLFYSVGIGQISSEVPQNLSASRPQDRQFILSSKKLLLSDSGFYLCAWIPGTGGHEQYFGPGTRLTVT.

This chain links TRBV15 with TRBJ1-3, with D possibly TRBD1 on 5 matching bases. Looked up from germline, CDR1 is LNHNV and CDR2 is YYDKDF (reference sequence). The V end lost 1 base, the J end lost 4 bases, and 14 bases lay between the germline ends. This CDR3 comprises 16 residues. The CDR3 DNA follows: TGTGCCACCAGCAGAGTGGGGCTGCTGGCGGGAAACACCATATATTTT. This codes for CATSRVGLLAGNTIYF.

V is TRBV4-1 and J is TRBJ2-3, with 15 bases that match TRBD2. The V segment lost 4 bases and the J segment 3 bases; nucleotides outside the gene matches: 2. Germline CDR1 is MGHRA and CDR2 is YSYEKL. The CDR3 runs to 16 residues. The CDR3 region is CASSPGTSGRTDTQYF. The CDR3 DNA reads TGCGCCAGCAGCCCGGGGACTAGCGGGAGGACAGATACGCAGTATTTT.

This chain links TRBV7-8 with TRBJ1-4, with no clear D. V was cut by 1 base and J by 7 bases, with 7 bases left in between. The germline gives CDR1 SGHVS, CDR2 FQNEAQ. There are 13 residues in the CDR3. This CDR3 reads CASSLGWSEKLFF. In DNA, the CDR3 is TGTGCCAGCAGCTTAGGATGGAGTGAAAAACTGTTTTTT.

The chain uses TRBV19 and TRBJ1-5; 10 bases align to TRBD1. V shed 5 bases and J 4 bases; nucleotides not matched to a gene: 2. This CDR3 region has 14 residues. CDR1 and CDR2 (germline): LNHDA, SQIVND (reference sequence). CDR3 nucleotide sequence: TGTGCCAGTAGTCCGGGACAGGGGAATCAGCCCCAGCATTTT. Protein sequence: CASSPGQGNQPQHF.

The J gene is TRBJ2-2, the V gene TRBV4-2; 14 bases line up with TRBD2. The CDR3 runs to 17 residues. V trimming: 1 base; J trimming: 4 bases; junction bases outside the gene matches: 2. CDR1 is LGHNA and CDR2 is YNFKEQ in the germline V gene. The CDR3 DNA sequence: TGTGCCAGCAGCCAAGGGACTAGCGGGGGGCTCACCGGGGAGCTGTTTTTT. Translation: CASSQGTSGGLTGELFF.

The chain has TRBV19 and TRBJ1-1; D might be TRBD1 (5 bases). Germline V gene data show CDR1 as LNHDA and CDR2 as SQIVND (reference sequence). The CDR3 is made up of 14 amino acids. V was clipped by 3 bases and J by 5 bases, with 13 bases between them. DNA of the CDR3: TGTGCCAGTAGTATGGTCCCAGGGAAGACTGAAGCTTTCTTT. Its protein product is CASSMVPGKTEAFF.

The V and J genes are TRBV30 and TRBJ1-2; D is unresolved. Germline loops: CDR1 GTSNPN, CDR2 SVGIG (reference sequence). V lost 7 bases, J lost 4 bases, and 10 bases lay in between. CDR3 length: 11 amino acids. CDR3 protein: CAYQYAYGYTF. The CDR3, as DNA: TGTGCCTACCAGTACGCCTATGGCTACACCTTC.

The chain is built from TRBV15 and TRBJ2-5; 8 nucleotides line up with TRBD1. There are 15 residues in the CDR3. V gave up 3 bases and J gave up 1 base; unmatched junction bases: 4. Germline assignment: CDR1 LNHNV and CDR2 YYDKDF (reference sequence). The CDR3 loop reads CATSRAGTGQETQYF. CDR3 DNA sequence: TGTGCCACCAGCAGGGCGGGGACAGGCCAAGAGACCCAGTACTTC.

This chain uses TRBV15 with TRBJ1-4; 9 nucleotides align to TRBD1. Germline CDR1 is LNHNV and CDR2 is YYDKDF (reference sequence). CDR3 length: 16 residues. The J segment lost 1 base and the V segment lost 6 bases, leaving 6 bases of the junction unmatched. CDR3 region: CATRRGTGRTNEKLFF. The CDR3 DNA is TGTGCCACCAGGAGGGGGACAGGGCGAACTAATGAAAAACTGTTTTTT.

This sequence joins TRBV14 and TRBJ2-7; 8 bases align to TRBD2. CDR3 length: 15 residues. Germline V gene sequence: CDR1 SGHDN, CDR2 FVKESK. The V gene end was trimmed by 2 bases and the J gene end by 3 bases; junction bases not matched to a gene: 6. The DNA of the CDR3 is TGTGCCAGCAGCCAACCGGGACTAGGTAGCTACGAGCAGTACTTC. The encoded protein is CASSQPGLGSYEQYF. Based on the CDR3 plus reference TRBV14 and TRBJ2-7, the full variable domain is EAGVTQFPSHSVIEKGQTVTLRCDPISGHDNLYWYRRVMGKEIKFLLHFVKESKQDESGMPNNRFLAERTGGTYSTLKVQPAELEDSGVYFCASSQPGLGSYEQYFGPGTRLTVT.

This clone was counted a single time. CDR3 sequence (DNA): TGTGCCAGCAGCTGGGGAACAGGTAATCAGCCCCAGCATTTT. Its translation is CASSWGTGNQPQHF. The chain combines TRBV7-2 with TRBJ1-5, with D maybe TRBD1 (5 bases). This CDR3 has 14 residues. Germline lookup yields CDR1 SGHTA and CDR2 FQGNSA. V lost 4 bases, J lost 4 bases, and 11 bases lay in between.

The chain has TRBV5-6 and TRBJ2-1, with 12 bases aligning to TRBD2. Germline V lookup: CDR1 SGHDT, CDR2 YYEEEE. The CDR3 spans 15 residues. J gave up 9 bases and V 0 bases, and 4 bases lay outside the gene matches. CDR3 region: CASSLASGGAGEQFF. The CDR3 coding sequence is TGTGCCAGCAGCTTGGCTAGCGGGGGGGCCGGTGAGCAGTTCTTC.

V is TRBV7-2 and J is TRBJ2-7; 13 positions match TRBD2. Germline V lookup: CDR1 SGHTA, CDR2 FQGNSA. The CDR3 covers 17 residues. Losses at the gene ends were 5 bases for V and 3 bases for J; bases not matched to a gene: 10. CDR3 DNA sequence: TGTGCCAGCAGCACACTTCCCGGACTAGCGGGGGACTACGAGCAGTACTTC. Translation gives CASSTLPGLAGDYEQYF.

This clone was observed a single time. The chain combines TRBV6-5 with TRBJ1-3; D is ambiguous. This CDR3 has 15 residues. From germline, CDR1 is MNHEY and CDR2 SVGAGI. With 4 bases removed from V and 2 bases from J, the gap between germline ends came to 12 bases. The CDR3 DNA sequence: TGTGCCAGCAGTTCCCCGGGATTAGCTGGAAACACCATATATTTT. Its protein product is CASSSPGLAGNTIYF.

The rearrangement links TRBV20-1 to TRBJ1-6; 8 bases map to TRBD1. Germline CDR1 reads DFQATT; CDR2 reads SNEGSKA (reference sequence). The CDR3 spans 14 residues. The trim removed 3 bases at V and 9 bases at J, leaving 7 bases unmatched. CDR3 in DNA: TGCAGTGCTAGTCAGGCAGACAGGGGTTCACCCCTCCACTTT. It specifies CSASQADRGSPLHF.

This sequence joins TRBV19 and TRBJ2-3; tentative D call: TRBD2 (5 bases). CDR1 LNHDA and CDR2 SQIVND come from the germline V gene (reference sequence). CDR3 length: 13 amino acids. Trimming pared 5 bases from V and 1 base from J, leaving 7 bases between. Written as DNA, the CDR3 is TGTGCCAGTAGTCTCGGGGGCACAGATACGCAGTATTTT. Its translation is CASSLGGTDTQYF.

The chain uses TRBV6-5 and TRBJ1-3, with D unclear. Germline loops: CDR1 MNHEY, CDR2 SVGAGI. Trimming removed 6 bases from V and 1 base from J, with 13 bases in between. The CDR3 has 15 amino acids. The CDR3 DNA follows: TGTGCCAGCAGGCCACCGACATCGTCTGGAAACACCATATATTTT. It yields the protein CASRPPTSSGNTIYF.